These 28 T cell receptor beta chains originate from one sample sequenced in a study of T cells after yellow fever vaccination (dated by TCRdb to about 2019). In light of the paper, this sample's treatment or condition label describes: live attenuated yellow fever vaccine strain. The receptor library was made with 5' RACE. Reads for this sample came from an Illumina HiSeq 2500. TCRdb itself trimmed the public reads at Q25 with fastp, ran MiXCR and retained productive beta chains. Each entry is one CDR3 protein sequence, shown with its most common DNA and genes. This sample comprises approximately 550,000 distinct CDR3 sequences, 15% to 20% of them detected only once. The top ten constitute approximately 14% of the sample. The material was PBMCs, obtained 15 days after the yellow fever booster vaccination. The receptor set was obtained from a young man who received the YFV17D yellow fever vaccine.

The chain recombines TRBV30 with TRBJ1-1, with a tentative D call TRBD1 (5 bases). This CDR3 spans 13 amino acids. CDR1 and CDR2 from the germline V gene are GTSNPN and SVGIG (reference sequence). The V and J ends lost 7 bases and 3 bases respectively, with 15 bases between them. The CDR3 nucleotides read TGTGCCTTACAAAAGGACACTTACACTGAAGCTTTCTTT. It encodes CALQKDTYTEAFF.

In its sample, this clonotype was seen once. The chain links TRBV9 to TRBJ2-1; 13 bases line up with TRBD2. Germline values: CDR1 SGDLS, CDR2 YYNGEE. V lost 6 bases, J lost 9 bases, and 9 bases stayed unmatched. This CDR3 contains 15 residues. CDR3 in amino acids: CASTPGTSGKGEQFF. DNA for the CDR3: TGTGCCAGCACCCCCGGGACTAGCGGGAAGGGTGAGCAGTTCTTC.

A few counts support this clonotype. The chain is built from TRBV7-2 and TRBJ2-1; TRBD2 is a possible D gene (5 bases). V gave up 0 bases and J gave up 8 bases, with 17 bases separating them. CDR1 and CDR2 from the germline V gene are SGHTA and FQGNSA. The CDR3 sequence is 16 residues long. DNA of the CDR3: TGTGCCAGCAGCTTAGCGTCAGGACTCTTGGGCCATGAGCAGTTCTTC. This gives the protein CASSLASGLLGHEQFF.

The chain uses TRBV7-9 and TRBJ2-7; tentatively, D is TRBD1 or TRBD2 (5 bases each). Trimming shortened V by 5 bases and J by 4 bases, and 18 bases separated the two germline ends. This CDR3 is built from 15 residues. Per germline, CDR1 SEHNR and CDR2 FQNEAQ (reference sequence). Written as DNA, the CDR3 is TGTGCCAGCAGCCCCCCGGCAGGGTGGGGGTACGAGCAGTACTTC. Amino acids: CASSPPAGWGYEQYF.

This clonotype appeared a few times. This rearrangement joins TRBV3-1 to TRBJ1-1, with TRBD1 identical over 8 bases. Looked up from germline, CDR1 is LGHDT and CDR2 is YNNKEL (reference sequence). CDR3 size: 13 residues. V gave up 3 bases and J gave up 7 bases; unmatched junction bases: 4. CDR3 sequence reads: CASSHGDRNEAFF. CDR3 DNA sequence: TGTGCCAGCAGCCATGGGGACAGGAATGAAGCTTTCTTT.

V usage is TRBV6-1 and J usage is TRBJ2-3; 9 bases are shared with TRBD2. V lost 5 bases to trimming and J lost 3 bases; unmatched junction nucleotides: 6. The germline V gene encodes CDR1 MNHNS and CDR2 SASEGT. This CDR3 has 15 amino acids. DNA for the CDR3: TGTGCCAGCAGTCCAGCTAGCGGGGTAACAGATACGCAGTATTTT. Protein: CASSPASGVTDTQYF.

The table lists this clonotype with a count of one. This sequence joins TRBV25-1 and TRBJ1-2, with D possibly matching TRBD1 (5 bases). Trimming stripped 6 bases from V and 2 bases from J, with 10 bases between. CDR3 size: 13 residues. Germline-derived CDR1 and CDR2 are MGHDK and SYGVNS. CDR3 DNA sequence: TGTGCCAGCAGGGAGGGGACGAACTATGGCTACACCTTC. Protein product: CASREGTNYGYTF.

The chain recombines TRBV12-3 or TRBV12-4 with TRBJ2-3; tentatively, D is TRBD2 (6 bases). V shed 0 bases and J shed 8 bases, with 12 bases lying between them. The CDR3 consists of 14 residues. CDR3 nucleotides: TGTGCCAGCAGTTTAGCGAGTTTGGGGGGTACGCAGTATTTT. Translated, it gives CASSLASLGGTQYF.

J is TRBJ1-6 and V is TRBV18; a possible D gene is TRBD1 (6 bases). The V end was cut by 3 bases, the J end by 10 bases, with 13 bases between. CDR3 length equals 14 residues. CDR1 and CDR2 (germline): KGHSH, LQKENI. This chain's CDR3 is CASSPGTGRSPLHF. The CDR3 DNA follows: TGTGCCAGCTCACCGGGCACAGGGCGGTCACCCCTCCACTTT.

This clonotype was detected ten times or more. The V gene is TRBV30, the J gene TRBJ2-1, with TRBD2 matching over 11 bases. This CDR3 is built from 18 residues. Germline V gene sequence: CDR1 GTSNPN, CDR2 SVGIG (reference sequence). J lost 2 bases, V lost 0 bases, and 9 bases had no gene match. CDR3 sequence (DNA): TGTGCCTGGAGTGTCGGGGCTAGCGGGAGGATCACCTACAATGAGCAGTTCTTC. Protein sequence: CAWSVGASGRITYNEQFF.

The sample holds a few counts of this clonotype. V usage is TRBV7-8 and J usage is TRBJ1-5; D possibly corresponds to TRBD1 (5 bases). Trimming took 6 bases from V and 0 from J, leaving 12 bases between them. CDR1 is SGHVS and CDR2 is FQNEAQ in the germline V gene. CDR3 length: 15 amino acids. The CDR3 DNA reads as TGTGCCAGCAGACTAGGGGAACATAGCAATCAGCCCCAGCATTTT. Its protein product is CASRLGEHSNQPQHF.

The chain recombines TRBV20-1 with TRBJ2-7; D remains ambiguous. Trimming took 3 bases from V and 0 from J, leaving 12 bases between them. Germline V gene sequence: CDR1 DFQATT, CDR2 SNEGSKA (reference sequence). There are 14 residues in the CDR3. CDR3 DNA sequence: TGCAGTGCTAGTAGGGCGAAGACCTCCTACGAGCAGTACTTC. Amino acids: CSASRAKTSYEQYF.

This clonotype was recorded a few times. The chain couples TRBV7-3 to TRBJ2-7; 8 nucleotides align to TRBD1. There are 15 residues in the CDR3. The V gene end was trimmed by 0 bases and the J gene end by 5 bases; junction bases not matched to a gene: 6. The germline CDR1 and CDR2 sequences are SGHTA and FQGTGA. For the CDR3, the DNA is TGTGCCAGCAGCTTAACGGTAGCAGGGGGCGACGAGCAGTACTTC. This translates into CASSLTVAGGDEQYF.

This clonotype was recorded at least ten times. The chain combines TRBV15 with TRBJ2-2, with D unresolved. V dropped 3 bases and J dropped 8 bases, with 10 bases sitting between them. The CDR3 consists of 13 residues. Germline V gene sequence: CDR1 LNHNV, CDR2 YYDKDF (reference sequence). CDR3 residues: CATSSRSTGELFF. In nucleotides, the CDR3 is TGTGCCACCAGCAGCAGGTCCACTGGGGAGCTGTTTTTT.

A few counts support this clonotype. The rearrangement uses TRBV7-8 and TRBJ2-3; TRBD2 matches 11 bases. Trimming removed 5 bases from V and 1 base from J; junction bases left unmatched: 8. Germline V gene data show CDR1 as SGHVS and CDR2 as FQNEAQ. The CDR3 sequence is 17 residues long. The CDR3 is CASSPGTSGLRTDTQYF. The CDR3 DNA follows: TGTGCCAGCAGCCCCGGGACTAGCGGTTTACGCACAGATACGCAGTATTTT.

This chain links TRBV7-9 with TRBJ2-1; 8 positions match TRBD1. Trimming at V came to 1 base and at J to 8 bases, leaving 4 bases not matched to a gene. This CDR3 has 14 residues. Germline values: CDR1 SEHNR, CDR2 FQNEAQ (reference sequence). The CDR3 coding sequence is TGTGCCAGCAGCTTAGGGACAGGGCGCGATGAGCAGTTCTTC. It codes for CASSLGTGRDEQFF.

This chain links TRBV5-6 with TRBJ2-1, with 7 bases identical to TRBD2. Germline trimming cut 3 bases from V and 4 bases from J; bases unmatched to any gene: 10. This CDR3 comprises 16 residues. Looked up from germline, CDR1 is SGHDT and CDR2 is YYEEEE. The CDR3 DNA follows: TGTGCCAGCAGCTCTCTTTCTAGCGGAGAGTACAATGAGCAGTTCTTC. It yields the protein CASSSLSSGEYNEQFF. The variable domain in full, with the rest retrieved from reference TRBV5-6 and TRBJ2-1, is DAGVTQSPTHLIKTRGQQVTLRCSPKSGHDTVSWYQQALGQGPQFIFQYYEEEERQRGNFPDRFSGHQFPNYSSELNVNALLLGDSALYLCASSSLSSGEYNEQFFGPGTRLTVL.

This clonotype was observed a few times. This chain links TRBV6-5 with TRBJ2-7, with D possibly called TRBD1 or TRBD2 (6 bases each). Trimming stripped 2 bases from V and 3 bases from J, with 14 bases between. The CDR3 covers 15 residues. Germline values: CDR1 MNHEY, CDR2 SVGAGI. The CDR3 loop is CASSYKGRGGYEQYF. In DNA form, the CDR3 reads TGTGCCAGCAGTTACAAAGGCAGGGGAGGCTACGAGCAGTACTTC.

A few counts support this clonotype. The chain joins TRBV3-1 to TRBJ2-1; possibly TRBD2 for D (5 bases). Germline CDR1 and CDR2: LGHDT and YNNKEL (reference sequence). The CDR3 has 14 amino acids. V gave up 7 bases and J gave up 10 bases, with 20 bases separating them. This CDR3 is CASTPGSAASEQFF. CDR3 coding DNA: TGTGCCAGCACCCCGGGAAGCGCGGCAAGCGAGCAGTTCTTC.

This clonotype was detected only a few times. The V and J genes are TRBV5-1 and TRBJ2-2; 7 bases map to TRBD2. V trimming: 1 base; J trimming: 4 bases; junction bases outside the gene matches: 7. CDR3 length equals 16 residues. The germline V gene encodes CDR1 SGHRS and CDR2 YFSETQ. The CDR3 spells CASSLLAGEITGELFF. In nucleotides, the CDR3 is TGCGCCAGCAGCTTGCTGGCGGGAGAAATCACCGGGGAGCTGTTTTTT.

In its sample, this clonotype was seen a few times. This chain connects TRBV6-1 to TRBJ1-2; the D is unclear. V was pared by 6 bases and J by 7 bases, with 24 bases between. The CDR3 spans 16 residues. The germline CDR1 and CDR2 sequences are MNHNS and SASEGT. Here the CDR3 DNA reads TGTGCCAGCAGCGATTTTCCAGGTTCCTCCAGAGTTGGCTACACCTTC. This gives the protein CASSDFPGSSRVGYTF.

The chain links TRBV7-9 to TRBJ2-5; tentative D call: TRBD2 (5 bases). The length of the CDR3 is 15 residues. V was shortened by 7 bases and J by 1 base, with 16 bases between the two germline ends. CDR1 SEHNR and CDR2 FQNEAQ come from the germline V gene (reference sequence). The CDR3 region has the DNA TGTGCCAGCACCCTAACCGGGCTAGCCCAAGAGACCCAGTACTTC. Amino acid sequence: CASTLTGLAQETQYF.

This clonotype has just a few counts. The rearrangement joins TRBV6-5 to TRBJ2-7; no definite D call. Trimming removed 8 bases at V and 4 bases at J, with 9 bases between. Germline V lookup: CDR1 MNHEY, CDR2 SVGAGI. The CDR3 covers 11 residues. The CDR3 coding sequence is TGTGCCAGCGGGAAGGAATACGAGCAGTACTTC. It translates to CASGKEYEQYF.

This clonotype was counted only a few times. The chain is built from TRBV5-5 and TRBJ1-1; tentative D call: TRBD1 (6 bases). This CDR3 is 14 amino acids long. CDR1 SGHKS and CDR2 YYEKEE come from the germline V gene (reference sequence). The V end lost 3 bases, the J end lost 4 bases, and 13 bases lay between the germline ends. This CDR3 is CASSSTGGLTEAFF. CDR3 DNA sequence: TGTGCCAGCAGCTCGACCGGGGGGCTCACTGAAGCTTTCTTT.

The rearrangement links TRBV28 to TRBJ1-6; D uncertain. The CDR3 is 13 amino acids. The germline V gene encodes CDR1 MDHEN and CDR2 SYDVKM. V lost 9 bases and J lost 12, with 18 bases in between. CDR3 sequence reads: CASSLGPIRPLHF. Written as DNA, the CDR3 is TGTGCCAGTAGCCTAGGGCCCATCAGACCCCTCCACTTT.

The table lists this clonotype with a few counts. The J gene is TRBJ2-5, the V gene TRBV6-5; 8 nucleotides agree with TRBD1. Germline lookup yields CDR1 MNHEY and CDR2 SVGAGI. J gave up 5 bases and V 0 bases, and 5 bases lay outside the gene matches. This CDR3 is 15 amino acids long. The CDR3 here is CASSYSPGGRETQYF. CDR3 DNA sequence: TGTGCCAGCAGTTACTCCCCAGGGGGCCGGGAGACCCAGTACTTC.

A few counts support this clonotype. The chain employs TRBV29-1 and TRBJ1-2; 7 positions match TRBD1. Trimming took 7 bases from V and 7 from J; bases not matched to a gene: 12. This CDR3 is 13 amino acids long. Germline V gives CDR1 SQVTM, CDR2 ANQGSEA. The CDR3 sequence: CSAGEPTGPGYTF. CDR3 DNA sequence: TGCAGCGCCGGAGAACCGACAGGGCCTGGCTACACCTTC.

CDR3: CASSKYQETQYF. In DNA form, the CDR3 reads TGTGCCAGCAGCAAGTACCAAGAGACCCAGTACTTC. The chain recombines TRBV7-2 with TRBJ2-5; D is uncertain. Trimming removed 5 bases at V and 0 bases at J, with 4 bases between. The CDR3 is 12 amino acids. CDR1 SGHTA and CDR2 FQGNSA come from the germline V gene.